The 10 T cell receptor beta chains in this list originate from one sample, sequenced in a study of shared clonotypes between healthy human individuals. Generated by immunoSEQ multiplex PCR, the TCRdb table keeps only in-frame clones and is missing some. This table has about 600,000 clones, around 95% appearing once. Positively selected for CCR7, the CD45RO-negative cells used as naive CD8 cells excluded terminally differentiated effector memory CD45RA+ cells. Sequences were obtained from naive CD8+ T cells sorted from blood. These receptors were collected from a woman aged 25 to 45 in good health.

The V and J genes are TRBV5-5 and TRBJ1-1; D may be TRBD1 (5 bases). Germline V gene sequence: CDR1 SGHKS, CDR2 YYEKEE (reference sequence). The CDR3 loop spans 15 amino acids. V lost 4 bases to trimming and J lost 5 bases, with 18 bases between them. The CDR3 bases are TGTGCCAGCAGCGCACTTTCGGGACTGACGACTGAAGCTTTCTTT. Translated, it gives CASSALSGLTTEAFF.

V and J are TRBV28 and TRBJ1-2, with no clear D. CDR1 is MDHEN, CDR2 SYDVKM, per germline. The ends were cut back, 3 bases at V and 2 bases at J, with 10 bases in the middle. The CDR3 runs to 14 residues. The CDR3 reads CASSFFGTNYGYTF. In nucleotides, the CDR3 is TGTGCCAGCAGTTTCTTTGGCACCAACTATGGCTACACCTTC.

The sample holds one count of this clone. The V and J genes are TRBV2 and TRBJ2-2; D may correspond to TRBD1 or TRBD2 (6 bases each). Germline V gives CDR1 SNHLY, CDR2 FYNNEI. Trimming shortened V by 5 bases and J by 0 bases, and 16 bases separated the two germline ends. The CDR3 runs to 17 residues. Here the CDR3 reads CASSRRGYMANTGELFF. DNA for the CDR3: TGTGCCAGCAGTAGGAGGGGGTACATGGCGAACACCGGGGAGCTGTTTTTT.

This chain joins TRBV30 and TRBJ2-2; the match to TRBD1 covers 7 bases. The germline gives CDR1 GTSNPN, CDR2 SVGIG (reference sequence). J was trimmed by 1 base and V by 4 bases; bases with no gene match: 3. The CDR3 consists of 14 residues. The CDR3 DNA sequence: TGTGCCTGGACACGACAGGGGAACACCGGGGAGCTGTTTTTT. Its translation is CAWTRQGNTGELFF.

A note on this clone: Other DNA variants within this sample encode the same CDR3. The CDR3 bases are TGTGCCAGCAGTTACAGCCCCACAGATACGCAGTATTTT. Its translation: CASSYSPTDTQYF. The genes are TRBV6-5 and TRBJ2-3; D is unresolved. CDR3 size: 13 residues. The V gene's germline CDR1 is MNHEY and CDR2 SVGAGI. V lost 2 bases to trimming and J lost 2 bases, with 5 bases between them.

About this clone itself: The same CDR3 can be traced to other DNA sequences in this sample. This sequence joins TRBV28 and TRBJ2-7; D unclear. This CDR3 has 11 amino acids. V lost 2 bases and J lost 4, with 3 bases in between. CDR1 MDHEN and CDR2 SYDVKM come from the germline V gene. CDR3: CASSLDYEQYF. The CDR3 DNA reads as TGTGCCAGCAGTTTAGATTACGAGCAGTACTTC.

The CDR3 bases are TGTGCCAGCAGCTTGCCTGGGGAATCGAACACTGAAGCTTTCTTT. It encodes CASSLPGESNTEAFF. The chain combines TRBV5-6 with TRBJ1-1; no definite D call. The ends were cut back, 1 base at V and 1 base at J, with 11 bases in the middle. Germline V gene lookup returns CDR1 SGHDT and CDR2 YYEEEE. CDR3 length equals 15 residues.

The chain links TRBV28 to TRBJ1-5; the D gene is possibly TRBD1 (6 bases). From germline, CDR1 is MDHEN and CDR2 SYDVKM. CDR3 length equals 14 residues. The V end lost 1 base, the J end lost 7 bases, and 11 bases lay between the germline ends. The CDR3 spells CASSLYRVGQPQHF. DNA of the CDR3: TGTGCCAGCAGTTTATACAGGGTTGGACAGCCCCAGCATTTT. The whole variable domain, filled in from reference TRBV28 and TRBJ1-5, reads DVKVTQSSRYLVKRTGEKVFLECVQDMDHENMFWYRQDPGLGLRLIYFSYDVKMKEKGDIPEGYSVSREKKERFSLILESASTNQTSMYLCASSLYRVGQPQHFGDGTRLSIL.

The gene calls are TRBV19 and TRBJ2-1; 11 positions agree with TRBD2. The CDR3 is made up of 18 amino acids. The V segment lost 0 bases and the J segment 7 bases; nucleotides outside the gene matches: 11. The germline V gene encodes CDR1 LNHDA and CDR2 SQIVND (reference sequence). CDR3 DNA sequence: TGTGCCAGTAGTATAGATCCCCTACTAGCGGGAGAATCGAATGAGCAGTTCTTC. It codes for CASSIDPLLAGESNEQFF.

The sample holds one count of this clone. V usage is TRBV27 and J usage is TRBJ2-2; TRBD2 agrees at 7 bases. Unmatched junction bases numbered 11, after V lost 4 bases and J lost 6 bases. Germline loops: CDR1 MNHEY, CDR2 SMNVEV (reference sequence). The CDR3 covers 16 residues. For the CDR3, the DNA is TGTGCCAGCAGTTATAATGCGGGAGAAATCGCCGGGGAGCTGTTTTTT. Residues: CASSYNAGEIAGELFF.